The entry below gives a single TCR beta chain sequence along with its context. The target antigen is unknown. This specimen comes from a study of breast tumors, draining lymph nodes, adjacent tissues. The study's findings and limits: The data were judged consistent with most tumor T cells coming from lymph node and expanding in tumor. Luminal-like breast cancer showed significantly greater tumor-nontumor repertoire similarity than basal-like breast cancer did.

From the multiplex PCR reads, TCRdb called clonotypes with MiXCR, one entry per CDR3 protein. The sample has tens of thousands of distinct CDR3 sequences, about 60% seen once. The sequenced sample consisted of breast tumor tissue. The source is a female donor with breast cancer. Some clones in this sample may be carry-over from other donors' samples.

CDR3 region: CASKPKTGWDEKLFF. CDR3 DNA sequence: TGTGCCAGCAAGCCCAAGACAGGGTGGGATGAAAAACTGTTTTTT. The chain recombines TRBV13 with TRBJ1-4, with 7 bases aligning to TRBD1. This CDR3 contains 15 residues. The V segment lost 7 bases and the J segment 6 bases; nucleotides outside the gene matches: 11. Germline V gene sequence: CDR1 PRHDT, CDR2 FYEKMQ (reference sequence).